This TCR beta chain was captured by sequencing in a study of T cell clones after liver transplantation. The study, taken as a whole, reports: A larger donor-reactive than third-party decline suggested partial antigen-specific deletion.

V lost 2 bases and J lost 0, with 22 bases in between. Germline V gene sequence: CDR1 MGHRA, CDR2 YSYEKL. CDR3 size: 20 residues. Repertoires were generated with immunoSEQ multiplex PCR, while TCRdb's copy carries only in-frame clones and drops some. The repertoire holds more than 100,000 clones, with roughly four fifths as singletons. With regard to this clone: Its antigen remains unidentified.

The clonotype comes from a human patient who received a liver transplant. The T cells may partly be graft donor cells. Material: CD4+ T cells from blood, obtained approximately 43 months after liver transplant. The rearrangement joins TRBV4-1 to TRBJ1-4; D not resolved. The CDR3 reads CASSQRASFPNLATNEKLFF. The CDR3 DNA reads as TGCGCCAGCAGCCAAAGGGCCTCCTTTCCGAACCTTGCAACTAATGAAAAACTGTTTTTT.